This record looks at one T cell receptor beta chain sequence and its context. This entry is derived from a study of blood T cells in healthy people across ages. Per the germline V gene, CDR1 is SGHKS and CDR2 is YYEKEE (reference sequence). V was cut by 3 bases and J by 5 bases, with 9 bases left in between. This CDR3 spans 13 amino acids. The study isolated at least 7 million PBMCs from each sample. Sample-barcoded 5' priming and a J-beta primer mix drove a second PCR of roughly 7 to 11 cycles. Via MiXCR, TCRdb re-called the 5' RACE reads, giving one row per CDR3 protein. The sample records 1,300,000 or so distinct CDR3 sequences, approximately 60% being singletons.

Input material: blood. The gene calls are TRBV5-5 and TRBJ2-1; no clear D gene. The source is a man in his late teens or twenties in good health. The CDR3, as DNA: TGTGCCAGCAGCTCGGACCTTAACAATGAGCAGTTCTTC. Its translation: CASSSDLNNEQFF. Drawing the rest from reference TRBV5-5 and TRBJ2-1, the complete variable domain is DAGVTQSPTHLIKTRGQQVTLRCSPISGHKSVSWYQQVLGQGPQFIFQYYEKEERGRGNFPDRFSARQFPNYSSELNVNALLLGDSALYLCASSSDLNNEQFFGPGTRLTVL.